The 31 T cell receptor beta chains listed next were all sequenced from one sample in a study of T cell responses to AZD1222 COVID-19 vaccine. TCRdb keeps only in-frame clones here, not all; method: immunoSEQ multiplex PCR. The repertoire holds 90,000 to 110,000 clones, about 88% seen once, with approximately 15% in the top ten. The specimen was peripheral blood, collected on day 0 of AZD1222 vaccination. Source of these receptors: an adult in good health.

The V gene is TRBV14, the J gene TRBJ2-7, with a weak D call TRBD1 (5 bases). This CDR3 region has 15 residues. Germline V gene sequence: CDR1 SGHDN, CDR2 FVKESK. Trimming left V 0 bases short and J 2 bases short, with 11 bases between. Here the CDR3 reads CASSQDIQQAYEQYF. In DNA, the CDR3 is TGTGCCAGCAGCCAAGATATACAACAGGCCTACGAGCAGTACTTC.

V gene TRBV19 combines with J gene TRBJ2-2; D ambiguous. V gave up 6 bases and J gave up 2 bases, with 16 bases separating them. CDR1 and CDR2 from the germline V gene are LNHDA and SQIVND (reference sequence). The CDR3 covers 16 residues. The CDR3 nucleotides are TGTGCCAGTAGGGTTACCGGCGCAGGCAACACCGGGGAGCTGTTTTTT. Its translation is CASRVTGAGNTGELFF.

This clone was found once. V gene TRBV10-3 combines with J gene TRBJ1-6; 7 nucleotides match TRBD1. Per the germline V gene, CDR1 is ENHRY and CDR2 is SYGVKD. The CDR3 consists of 14 residues. Trimming cost V 5 bases and J 4 bases; bases outside gene matches: 2. CDR3 in amino acids: CAISRDSYNSPLHF. The CDR3 DNA reads as TGTGCCATCAGTCGGGACAGTTATAATTCACCCCTCCACTTT.

The J gene is TRBJ2-5, the V gene TRBV5-1; no clear D. The CDR3 runs 13 residues. The V end lost 3 bases, the J end lost 4 bases, and 10 bases lay between the germline ends. CDR1 and CDR2 from the germline V gene are SGHRS and YFSETQ. In nucleotides, the CDR3 is TGCGCCAGCAGCTCTAACTACGCAGAGACCCAGTACTTC. Translated, it gives CASSSNYAETQYF.

The gene calls are TRBV14 and TRBJ2-1, with 10 positions matching TRBD1. In germline, CDR1 is SGHDN, CDR2 FVKESK. The CDR3 extends over 15 amino acids. Trimming at V came to 1 base and at J to 8 bases, leaving 5 bases not matched to a gene. The chain's CDR3 is CASSQVTGGTYEQFF. The CDR3 DNA reads TGTGCCAGCAGCCAAGTGACAGGGGGCACGTATGAGCAGTTCTTC.

The chain links TRBV7-2 to TRBJ2-7; D unclear. V shed 5 bases and J shed 12 bases, with 11 bases lying between them. The V gene's germline CDR1 is SGHTA and CDR2 FQGNSA. This CDR3 comprises 10 residues. As DNA, the CDR3 is TGTGCCAGCAGCCCCCCCCCTTTGTACGTC. The encoded protein is CASSPPPLYV.

The chain uses TRBV14 and TRBJ2-7; the match to TRBD1 covers 9 bases. CDR1 and CDR2 (germline): SGHDN, FVKESK. The trim removed 1 base at V and 0 bases at J, leaving 19 bases unmatched. There are 21 residues in the CDR3. Written as DNA, the CDR3 is TGTGCCAGCAGCCAAGGGGAAGGGGATACCGGGACAGGGAATCCCTCCTACGAGCAGTACGTC. Translating it yields CASSQGEGDTGTGNPSYEQYV.

The genes are TRBV7-2 and TRBJ2-1; 9 bases align to TRBD1. J lost 9 bases, V lost 4 bases, and 16 bases had no gene match. Germline values: CDR1 SGHTA, CDR2 FQGNSA. There are 17 residues in the CDR3. CDR3 DNA: TGTGCCAGCAGCTCTCCCCGACAGGGGGGAGTGCAGGGTGAGCAGTTCTTC. Its translation: CASSSPRQGGVQGEQFF. Filled out from reference TRBV7-2 and TRBJ2-1, the complete variable domain reads GAGVSQSPSNKVTEKGKDVELRCDPISGHTALYWYRQSLGQGLEFLIYFQGNSAPDKSGLPSDRFSAERTGGSVSTLTIQRTQQEDSAVYLCASSSPRQGGVQGEQFFGPGTRLTVL.

The gene calls are TRBV7-8 and TRBJ1-6, with D possibly TRBD1 on 5 matching bases. This CDR3 has 15 amino acids. V lost 2 bases and J 7 bases, leaving 12 bases between the germline ends. Germline V gene data show CDR1 as SGHVS and CDR2 as FQNEAQ. The CDR3 DNA reads TGTGCCAGCAGCTTATCGCGGGACGAGAATTCACCCCTCCACTTT. It yields the protein CASSLSRDENSPLHF.

The J gene is TRBJ1-2, the V gene TRBV6-1, with 7 bases identical to TRBD1. CDR1 MNHNS and CDR2 SASEGT come from the germline V gene. J gave up 6 bases and V 2 bases, and 6 bases lay outside the gene matches. This CDR3 contains 14 residues. The CDR3 DNA follows: TGTGCCAGCAGTGAACTGGGACAGCTGAATGGCTACACCTTC. It encodes CASSELGQLNGYTF.

This chain links TRBV30 with TRBJ1-2, with D perhaps matching TRBD1 (5 bases). This CDR3 has 14 amino acids. Trimming stripped 3 bases from V and 5 bases from J, with 16 bases between. The germline V gene encodes CDR1 GTSNPN and CDR2 SVGIG (reference sequence). CDR3 sequence (DNA): TGTGCCTGGAGACCCAGGGATACTAGTTATGGCTACACCTTC. Amino acid sequence: CAWRPRDTSYGYTF.

The chain carries TRBV2 and TRBJ1-5; 8 bases agree with TRBD1. This CDR3 is 17 amino acids long. The J segment lost 3 bases and the V segment lost 6 bases, leaving 13 bases of the junction unmatched. Germline assignment: CDR1 SNHLY and CDR2 FYNNEI. The chain's CDR3 is CASRGNGQGWNNQPQHF. In DNA, the CDR3 is TGTGCCAGCAGGGGAAATGGACAGGGATGGAACAATCAGCCCCAGCATTTT.

The rearrangement uses TRBV6-4 and TRBJ1-5; no clear D. The germline gives CDR1 MRHNA, CDR2 SNTAGT. The length of the CDR3 is 13 residues. Trimming cost V 4 bases and J 5 bases, with 9 bases left between them. CDR3 region: CASSVAGDQPQHF. CDR3 coding DNA: TGTGCCAGCAGTGTGGCCGGAGATCAGCCCCAGCATTTT.

This chain links TRBV3-1 (or the pseudogene TRBV3-2) with TRBJ1-1, with D unclear. Germline assignment: CDR1 LGHDT and CDR2 YNNKEL (reference sequence). V was trimmed by 1 base and J by 1 base, leaving 7 bases between them. The CDR3 is made up of 14 amino acids. CDR3 sequence: CASSQARWNTEAFF. The CDR3 region has the DNA TGTGCCAGCAGCCAAGCGCGTTGGAACACTGAAGCTTTCTTT.

This clone was counted between two and nine times. V and J are TRBV3-1 (or the pseudogene TRBV3-2) and TRBJ1-5; TRBD1 matches at 11 bases. The germline V gene encodes CDR1 LGHDT and CDR2 YNNKEL (reference sequence). Trimming at V came to 1 base and at J to 4 bases, leaving 3 bases not matched to a gene. CDR3 size: 16 residues. Written as DNA, the CDR3 is TGTGCCAGCAGCCAAGCCGGGACAGGGGGAAATCAGCCCCAGCATTTT. This translates into CASSQAGTGGNQPQHF.

V usage is TRBV19 and J usage is TRBJ1-2, with D uncertain. Germline values: CDR1 LNHDA, CDR2 SQIVND (reference sequence). Trimming cost V 3 bases and J 0 bases, with 11 bases left between them. This CDR3 comprises 15 residues. Here the CDR3 reads CASSMFQKANYGYTF. The CDR3 region has the DNA TGTGCCAGTAGTATGTTCCAGAAAGCTAACTATGGCTACACCTTC.

As DNA, the CDR3 is TGTGCCAGCAGTTCCAGGGTCGGCTACACCTTC. Translating gives CASSSRVGYTF. This sequence joins TRBV6-5 and TRBJ1-2; a possible D gene is TRBD1 (5 bases). The germline CDR1 and CDR2 sequences are MNHEY and SVGAGI. This CDR3 has 11 residues. V lost 4 bases, J lost 8 bases, and 8 bases lay in between.

The rearrangement joins TRBV25-1 to TRBJ2-7; TRBD1 matches 12 bases. Losses at the gene ends were 7 bases for V and 7 bases for J; bases not matched to a gene: 8. This CDR3 is 14 amino acids long. Germline V gives CDR1 MGHDK, CDR2 SYGVNS. CDR3 amino acids: CASTGDRGLGEQYF. The CDR3 DNA reads TGTGCCAGCACTGGGGACAGGGGGCTGGGAGAGCAGTACTTC.

The chain links TRBV7-2 to TRBJ2-1, with D tentatively TRBD1 (6 bases). Deletions cut 5 bases from V and 10 bases from J, with 12 bases between. The CDR3 covers 12 residues. Germline CDR1 and CDR2: SGHTA and FQGNSA. In DNA form, the CDR3 reads TGTGCCAGCAGCCAGGTCAGGGGCGAGCAGTTCTTC. Amino acids: CASSQVRGEQFF. The variable domain in full, with the rest retrieved from reference TRBV7-2 and TRBJ2-1, is GAGVSQSPSNKVTEKGKDVELRCDPISGHTALYWYRQSLGQGLEFLIYFQGNSAPDKSGLPSDRFSAERTGGSVSTLTIQRTQQEDSAVYLCASSQVRGEQFFGPGTRLTVL.

The chain employs TRBV5-5 and TRBJ1-6, with 7 bases lining up with TRBD1. Trimming removed 4 bases from V and 6 bases from J; junction bases left unmatched: 7. The germline gives CDR1 SGHKS, CDR2 YYEKEE (reference sequence). This CDR3 has 15 amino acids. CDR3 sequence (DNA): TGTGCCAGCAGCCTATGGGACAGCTTTAATTCACCCCTCCACTTT. Translated, it gives CASSLWDSFNSPLHF.

The rearrangement links TRBV2 to TRBJ1-2; possibly TRBD1 for D (5 bases). This CDR3 is built from 15 residues. The germline CDR1 and CDR2 sequences are SNHLY and FYNNEI. V was trimmed by 6 bases and J by 4 bases, leaving 18 bases between them. CDR3 sequence (DNA): TGTGCCAGCAGCTGGTTGAGGGGAGGTGGCTATGGCTACACCTTC. As protein: CASSWLRGGGYGYTF.

This clone was observed a single time. This chain links TRBV6-5 with TRBJ1-3; unclear D gene. This CDR3 has 15 amino acids. Trimming pared 6 bases from V and 1 base from J, leaving 13 bases between. Germline V gene lookup returns CDR1 MNHEY and CDR2 SVGAGI. CDR3 sequence reads: CASRSTAGSGNTIYF. CDR3 DNA: TGTGCCAGCAGATCCACCGCGGGGTCTGGAAACACCATATATTTT.

CDR3 bases: TGTGCCAGCAGCTTGACAGCCAAAAACATTCAGTACTTC. Translating gives CASSLTAKNIQYF. The rearrangement links TRBV5-8 to TRBJ2-4; D not resolved. Germline V CDR1 and CDR2: SGHTS, YDEGEE. The CDR3 has 13 amino acids. V lost 1 base and J lost 0, with 2 bases in between.

This clone was detected once. The V and J genes are TRBV3-1 (or the pseudogene TRBV3-2) and TRBJ2-3; D possibly corresponds to TRBD2 (6 bases). CDR1 and CDR2 from the germline V gene are LGHDT and YNNKEL (reference sequence). The ends were cut back, 1 base at V and 4 bases at J, with 12 bases in the middle. The CDR3 loop spans 15 amino acids. The CDR3 DNA reads as TGTGCCAGCAGCCAAGGGGCGGGGAGCTCAGATACGCAGTATTTT. It yields the protein CASSQGAGSSDTQYF.

The CDR3 region has the DNA TGCGCCAGCGGAGCGGGCCTCTCCTACGAGCAGTACTTC. Its translation is CASGAGLSYEQYF. The rearrangement uses TRBV5-1 and TRBJ2-7; tentative D call: TRBD2 (6 bases). The CDR3 length is 13 residues. Trimming took off 7 bases at V and 0 bases at J, with 11 bases between the two ends. The germline CDR1 and CDR2 sequences are SGHRS and YFSETQ.

This clone was observed a handful of times. This chain uses TRBV18 with TRBJ2-7; TRBD1 matches 8 bases. The CDR3 sequence is 14 residues long. In germline, CDR1 is KGHSH, CDR2 LQKENI. J gave up 0 bases and V 4 bases, and 2 bases lay outside the gene matches. CDR3 amino acids: CASSQDRASYEQYV. The CDR3 region has the DNA TGTGCCAGCTCACAGGACAGGGCCTCCTACGAGCAGTACGTC.

V gene TRBV3-1 (or the pseudogene TRBV3-2) combines with J gene TRBJ2-5; 9 bases agree with TRBD2. Trimming at V came to 3 bases and at J to 5 bases, leaving 10 bases not matched to a gene. From germline, CDR1 is LGHDT and CDR2 YNNKEL (reference sequence). This CDR3 is built from 16 residues. Here the CDR3 reads CASSHSGGLGQETQYF. The CDR3 nucleotides are TGTGCCAGCAGCCATAGCGGGGGCCTGGGGCAGGAGACCCAGTACTTC.

DNA for the CDR3: TGTGCCAGCAGTCGGGACTCTGGAGGTTCACCCCTCCACTTT. Translated, it gives CASSRDSGGSPLHF. V is TRBV7-2 and J is TRBJ1-6; D might be TRBD1 (5 bases). The CDR3 totals 14 residues. Germline CDR1 and CDR2: SGHTA and FQGNSA. The ends were cut back, 6 bases at V and 9 bases at J, with 15 bases in the middle.

The rearrangement joins TRBV19 to TRBJ1-1; TRBD1 agrees at 7 bases. CDR3 length: 15 residues. J was trimmed by 5 bases and V by 0 bases; bases with no gene match: 6. The germline V gene encodes CDR1 LNHDA and CDR2 SQIVND (reference sequence). The CDR3 region is CASSIDWTGETEAFF. As DNA, the CDR3 is TGTGCCAGTAGTATAGACTGGACAGGCGAGACTGAAGCTTTCTTT.

The chain combines TRBV27 with TRBJ1-2; possible D gene TRBD1, 5 bases. CDR1 is MNHEY and CDR2 is SMNVEV in the germline V gene (reference sequence). V was trimmed by 3 bases and J by 2 bases, leaving 7 bases between them. The CDR3 loop spans 13 amino acids. CDR3 protein: CASSFRDNYGYTF. DNA for the CDR3: TGTGCCAGCAGTTTTCGGGACAACTATGGCTACACCTTC.

This chain connects TRBV5-1 to TRBJ2-1; TRBD2 aligns across 10 bases. After removal of 4 bases from V and 11 bases from J, the junction contained 6 bases not matched to a gene. From germline, CDR1 is SGHRS and CDR2 YFSETQ. The CDR3 length is 13 residues. The DNA of the CDR3 is TGCGCCAGCAGCACGGGGACTAGCGAGAAGCAGTTCTTC. Translation: CASSTGTSEKQFF.